This entry lists 20 T cell receptor beta chains sequenced from one sample in a study of cytomegalovirus exposure and HLA in healthy donors. Primers included in the PCR were 60 Vbeta and 13 Jbeta primers. Repertoires were generated with immunoSEQ multiplex PCR, while TCRdb's copy carries only in-frame clones and drops some. The repertoire includes 200,000 to 250,000 clones, around 81% of them detected once, and less than 8.5% sits in the top ten. The specimen sequenced was PBMCs. The receptors stem from a woman in her sixties in good health and CMV-seropositive.

J is TRBJ2-1 and V is TRBV28; maybe TRBD2 (5 bases). Trimming removed 6 bases at V and 3 bases at J, with 21 bases between. The CDR3 extends over 17 amino acids. Germline V lookup: CDR1 MDHEN, CDR2 SYDVKM. CDR3: CASSSNDGLGVYNEQFF. Written as DNA, the CDR3 is TGTGCCAGCAGCTCCAACGACGGCTTGGGAGTCTACAATGAGCAGTTCTTC.

The gene calls are TRBV4-2 and TRBJ2-7, with 9 bases aligning to TRBD2. Germline values: CDR1 LGHNA, CDR2 YNFKEQ. The CDR3 is made up of 14 amino acids. Germline trimming cut 8 bases from V and 1 base from J; bases unmatched to any gene: 6. CDR3 in DNA: TGTGCCAGCGCCTCGACTAGCGGTTCCTACGAGCAGTACTTC. Translating it yields CASASTSGSYEQYF.

This clone was seen only once. The V and J genes are TRBV27 and TRBJ2-1, with TRBD1 matching over 9 bases. V was pared by 5 bases and J by 4 bases, with 3 bases of the junction left unmatched. The CDR3 spans 14 residues. Germline lookup yields CDR1 MNHEY and CDR2 SMNVEV (reference sequence). DNA for the CDR3: TGTGCCAGCAGTCCCGGGACAGGGTACAATGAGCAGTTCTTC. Translating gives CASSPGTGYNEQFF.

The chain recombines TRBV6-5 with TRBJ2-7, with 11 nucleotides matching TRBD1. V lost 6 bases and J lost 4; bases outside the gene matches: 8. Per germline, CDR1 MNHEY and CDR2 SVGAGI. The CDR3 loop spans 15 amino acids. In DNA form, the CDR3 reads TGTGCCAGCAGATACCGGGACAGGGGGATTTACGAGCAGTACTTC. This gives the protein CASRYRDRGIYEQYF.

This clone was counted a few times. The J gene is TRBJ1-5, the V gene TRBV28; D is possibly TRBD1 (5 bases). Germline V gene lookup returns CDR1 MDHEN and CDR2 SYDVKM. The CDR3 totals 17 residues. V dropped 5 bases and J dropped 3 bases, with 20 bases sitting between them. The CDR3 nucleotides are TGTGCCAGCAGTCCCTACTTGGGGCCGCCTTTCAATCAGCCCCAGCATTTT. Translation gives CASSPYLGPPFNQPQHF. The entire variable domain, with the rest obtained from reference TRBV28 and TRBJ1-5, is as follows: DVKVTQSSRYLVKRTGEKVFLECVQDMDHENMFWYRQDPGLGLRLIYFSYDVKMKEKGDIPEGYSVSREKKERFSLILESASTNQTSMYLCASSPYLGPPFNQPQHFGDGTRLSIL.

V gene TRBV2 combines with J gene TRBJ2-3, with D unclear. The CDR3 spans 13 residues. From germline, CDR1 is SNHLY and CDR2 FYNNEI. The germline V and J ends were trimmed by 7 bases and 2 bases, with 10 bases remaining between them. The CDR3 sequence: CASNGLFTDTQYF. The CDR3 DNA sequence: TGTGCCAGCAATGGCTTGTTCACAGATACGCAGTATTTT.

The chain is built from TRBV2 and TRBJ1-2; tentative D call: TRBD1 (5 bases). V gave up 6 bases and J gave up 8 bases, with 16 bases separating them. The CDR3 extends over 13 amino acids. In germline, CDR1 is SNHLY, CDR2 FYNNEI. CDR3 nucleotide sequence: TGTGCCAGCAGCTACCAGGGATCGGGCGGCTACACCTTC. Translated, it gives CASSYQGSGGYTF.

V and J are TRBV5-1 and TRBJ2-3; the D is unclear. The CDR3 covers 15 residues. The V end lost 6 bases, the J end lost 2 bases, and 16 bases lay between the germline ends. Germline CDR1 and CDR2: SGHRS and YFSETQ. In DNA, the CDR3 is TGCGCCAGCATGCTAACCGACACAGCCACAGATACGCAGTATTTT. Its protein product is CASMLTDTATDTQYF.

The chain is built from TRBV5-1 and TRBJ2-3; TRBD2 matches 11 bases. The J segment lost 2 bases and the V segment lost 4 bases, leaving 6 bases of the junction unmatched. This CDR3 region has 16 residues. In germline, CDR1 is SGHRS, CDR2 YFSETQ. CDR3 loop: CASSPGLAVLTDTQYF. CDR3 nucleotide sequence: TGCGCCAGCAGCCCGGGACTAGCGGTCCTCACAGATACGCAGTATTTT.

The chain recombines TRBV9 with TRBJ1-1; TRBD1 agrees at 8 bases. The germline CDR1 and CDR2 sequences are SGDLS and YYNGEE. Germline trimming cut 4 bases from V and 8 bases from J; bases unmatched to any gene: 10. This CDR3 spans 14 amino acids. CDR3 in amino acids: CASSPRTGLDEAFF. Written as DNA, the CDR3 is TGTGCCAGCAGCCCCCGGACAGGGCTTGACGAAGCTTTCTTT.

This sequence joins TRBV19 and TRBJ2-5; the match to TRBD1 covers 7 bases. Looked up from germline, CDR1 is LNHDA and CDR2 is SQIVND (reference sequence). The V and J ends lost 6 bases and 5 bases, in that order; junction bases with no gene match: 9. The CDR3 totals 14 residues. CDR3 sequence reads: CASRPSTGWETQYF. CDR3 nucleotides: TGTGCCAGTAGGCCTTCGACAGGGTGGGAGACCCAGTACTTC. Complete variable domain (other parts from reference TRBV19 and TRBJ2-5): DGGITQSPKYLFRKEGQNVTLSCEQNLNHDAMYWYRQDPGQGLRLIYYSQIVNDFQKGDIAEGYSVSREKKESFPLTVTSAQKNPTAFYLCASRPSTGWETQYFGPGTRLLVL.

The chain joins TRBV28 to TRBJ1-2; D is ambiguous. CDR3 length: 15 amino acids. V was cut by 2 bases and J by 8 bases, with 18 bases left in between. The germline V gene encodes CDR1 MDHEN and CDR2 SYDVKM. CDR3 in amino acids: CASSLTAPRVLGYTF. In nucleotides, the CDR3 is TGTGCCAGCAGTTTAACCGCCCCTCGGGTTCTGGGCTACACCTTC.

This clone has more than one count but fewer than ten. This chain joins TRBV25-1 and TRBJ2-7; tentative D call: TRBD2 (5 bases). This CDR3 spans 14 amino acids. CDR1 is MGHDK, CDR2 SYGVNS, per germline. V was shortened by 5 bases and J by 2 bases, with 13 bases between the two germline ends. The CDR3 region has the DNA TGTGCCAGCAGTCGGGCTGCCGGGGCCTACGAGCAGTACTTC. Residues: CASSRAAGAYEQYF.

The rearrangement joins TRBV6-5 to TRBJ2-3; 7 nucleotides align to TRBD2. The CDR3 extends over 15 amino acids. V shed 5 bases and J 1 base; nucleotides not matched to a gene: 6. The V gene's germline CDR1 is MNHEY and CDR2 SVGAGI. The DNA for the CDR3 is TGTGCCAGCAGTCCACGGACTAGGGGCACAGATACGCAGTATTTT. Translating it yields CASSPRTRGTDTQYF.

CDR3 in amino acids: CASSQGTGSSTDTQYF. The DNA for the CDR3 is TGTGCCAGCAGCCAGGGGACAGGCTCTAGCACAGATACGCAGTATTTT. This sequence joins TRBV7-6 and TRBJ2-3, with TRBD1 matching 8 bases. The length of the CDR3 is 16 residues. Germline lookup yields CDR1 SGHVS and CDR2 FNYEAQ. Germline trimming cut 5 bases from V and 0 bases from J; bases unmatched to any gene: 7.

DNA of the CDR3: TGCGCCAGCAGCCCCCGGGGTCCGAATCAGCCCCAGCATTTT. Residues: CASSPRGPNQPQHF. This rearrangement joins TRBV4-1 to TRBJ1-5, with unresolved D. The CDR3 totals 14 residues. V was cut by 4 bases and J by 4 bases, with 11 bases left in between. Germline assignment: CDR1 MGHRA and CDR2 YSYEKL.

The rearrangement links TRBV7-2 to TRBJ2-3; weak D call: TRBD1 (6 bases). The germline gives CDR1 SGHTA, CDR2 FQGNSA. The CDR3 consists of 13 residues. V lost 6 bases, J lost 0 bases, and 7 bases lay in between. The CDR3 DNA sequence: TGTGCCAGCAGTACAGGGAGCACAGATACGCAGTATTTT. Encoded protein: CASSTGSTDTQYF.

This rearrangement joins TRBV5-6 to TRBJ1-4, with D uncertain. The V and J ends lost 0 bases and 5 bases respectively, with 8 bases between them. Germline V gene lookup returns CDR1 SGHDT and CDR2 YYEEEE. The CDR3 extends over 14 amino acids. CDR3 DNA: TGTGCCAGCAGCTTGGGACTGGTCAATGAAAAACTGTTTTTT. This codes for CASSLGLVNEKLFF.

In its sample, this clone was seen a few times. The genes are TRBV6-5 and TRBJ1-5, with D unclear. Trimming took 7 bases from V and 0 from J, leaving 13 bases between them. The V gene's germline CDR1 is MNHEY and CDR2 SVGAGI. CDR3 length: 15 residues. The CDR3 region has the DNA TGTGCCAGCAATCCACCGGGGTTTAGCAATCAGCCCCAGCATTTT. The encoded protein is CASNPPGFSNQPQHF.

In its sample, this clone was seen once. At one end the junction does not follow the germline gene, possibly because of a read error. This chain links TRBV11-2 with TRBJ2-7, with a tentative D call TRBD1 (5 bases). This CDR3 region has 13 residues. CDR1 and CDR2 (germline): SGHAT, FQNNGV. CDR3 nucleotides: TGTGCCAGCAGCTTACAGACAGCCTACGTGCAGTACTTC. It encodes CASSLQTAYVQYF.